Each of the 32 T cell receptor beta chains below was sequenced from the same sample in a study of shared clonotypes between healthy human individuals. The protocol was immunoSEQ multiplex PCR, while the TCRdb copy is restricted to in-frame clones and leaves out a portion. The table shows around 2.5 million clones, with 90% to 95% occurring only once. The source material was naive CD4+ T cells from PBMCs. This sample's subset: CD45RA+ positively selected. The receptors here all came from a man between 18 and 29 years old in good health. Some clones in this sample may be carry-over from other donors' samples.

This sequence joins TRBV5-1 and TRBJ2-7, with a weak D call TRBD1 (5 bases). V was clipped by 4 bases and J by 9 bases, with 23 bases between them. Germline V gives CDR1 SGHRS, CDR2 YFSETQ. This CDR3 comprises 15 residues. The CDR3 sequence is CASSHDSPAKSGQYF. The CDR3 region has the DNA TGCGCCAGCAGCCACGACAGCCCGGCCAAAAGTGGGCAGTACTTC.

The chain couples TRBV7-2 to TRBJ2-2; D is ambiguous. Germline V gene lookup returns CDR1 SGHTA and CDR2 FQGNSA. V lost 0 bases and J lost 9, with 8 bases in between. The CDR3 loop spans 13 amino acids. CDR3 loop: CASSLAVGRELFF. CDR3 coding DNA: TGTGCCAGCAGCTTAGCGGTGGGCCGGGAGCTGTTTTTT.

This chain connects TRBV9 to TRBJ1-5, with D hard to call. Germline CDR1 and CDR2: SGDLS and YYNGEE. The CDR3 sequence is 15 residues long. V was trimmed by 3 bases and J by 3 bases, leaving 13 bases between them. The DNA of the CDR3 is TGTGCCAGCAGCGGGAATCCAAACCTCAATCAGCCCCAGCATTTT. Its protein is CASSGNPNLNQPQHF.

V and J are TRBV7-2 and TRBJ2-3; 8 bases align to TRBD1. The V segment lost 1 base and the J segment 5 bases; nucleotides outside the gene matches: 8. Looked up from germline, CDR1 is SGHTA and CDR2 is FQGNSA. The CDR3 has 16 residues. CDR3 DNA: TGTGCCAGCAGCTTAGTGTCGTCCAGGGGGCAAGATACGCAGTATTTT. This codes for CASSLVSSRGQDTQYF.

V usage is TRBV7-8 and J usage is TRBJ1-1; possible D gene TRBD1, 5 bases. This CDR3 comprises 12 residues. Trimming cost V 1 base and J 10 bases, with 10 bases left between them. Germline lookup yields CDR1 SGHVS and CDR2 FQNEAQ. The CDR3 DNA reads as TGTGCCAGCAGCTTAGGGCAGGGCTCAGCTTTCTTT. Translation gives CASSLGQGSAFF.

V is TRBV10-3 and J is TRBJ2-5; 16 positions match TRBD2. Germline trimming cut 6 bases from V and 4 bases from J; bases unmatched to any gene: 11. CDR1 and CDR2 from the germline V gene are ENHRY and SYGVKD. The CDR3 runs to 18 residues. The CDR3 sequence: CAISGTSGRAVYPETQYF. Written as DNA, the CDR3 is TGTGCCATCAGCGGGACTAGCGGGAGGGCCGTGTACCCAGAGACCCAGTACTTC.

There are a few counts of this clone. DNA for the CDR3: TGTGCCAGCTCACCGACAGAGGGACTAGCCAAAAACATTCAGTACTTC. Encoded protein: CASSPTEGLAKNIQYF. The gene calls are TRBV18 and TRBJ2-4; D is possibly TRBD2 (6 bases). CDR3 length equals 16 residues. V was cut by 3 bases and J by 0 bases, with 12 bases left in between. Looked up from germline, CDR1 is KGHSH and CDR2 is LQKENI.

This clone was recorded a few times. CDR3 region: CAWSPPTRTIYEQYF. The CDR3 coding sequence is TGTGCCTGGAGCCCCCCGACTCGGACAATCTACGAGCAGTACTTC. This chain joins TRBV30 and TRBJ2-7; tentative D call: TRBD1 (5 bases). CDR3 length: 15 amino acids. V lost 3 bases to trimming and J lost 3 bases, with 18 bases between them. The germline gives CDR1 GTSNPN, CDR2 SVGIG (reference sequence).

This clone was seen a handful of times. The gene calls are TRBV2 and TRBJ1-1; 9 nucleotides match TRBD1. Per the germline V gene, CDR1 is SNHLY and CDR2 is FYNNEI. CDR3 length: 14 amino acids. The ends lost 6 bases at V and 0 bases at J; junction bases unmatched: 2. As DNA, the CDR3 is TGTGCCAGCAGGGACAGGGGACTGAACACTGAAGCTTTCTTT. Encoded protein: CASRDRGLNTEAFF.

J is TRBJ2-4 and V is TRBV20-1; no firm D call. CDR1 is DFQATT and CDR2 is SNEGSKA in the germline V gene (reference sequence). The CDR3 is 10 residues long. Trimming stripped 5 bases from V and 9 bases from J, with 8 bases between. Here the CDR3 DNA reads TGCAGTGCTGTCCGGAGCATTCAGTACTTC. This encodes CSAVRSIQYF.

V and J are TRBV11-1 and TRBJ1-2; 9 bases are shared with TRBD1. Germline CDR1 SGHAT, CDR2 FQDESV (reference sequence). V shed 5 bases, J shed 5 bases, and the junction held 6 bases outside the gene matches. The CDR3 length is 14 residues. CDR3 amino acids: CASSPDRGDYGYTF. The CDR3 DNA sequence: TGTGCCAGCAGCCCCGACAGGGGGGATTATGGCTACACCTTC.

V and J are TRBV28 and TRBJ2-3, with 10 bases matching TRBD1. With 0 bases clipped from V and 2 bases from J, the junction kept 2 bases outside the gene matches. Germline V gene sequence: CDR1 MDHEN, CDR2 SYDVKM. The CDR3 sequence is 16 residues long. The CDR3 nucleotides are TGTGCCAGCAGTTTATGGACAGGGGGCTACACAGATACGCAGTATTTT. It yields the protein CASSLWTGGYTDTQYF.

This chain connects TRBV5-1 to TRBJ2-3; D may be TRBD2 (5 bases). Germline V gene data show CDR1 as SGHRS and CDR2 as YFSETQ. V dropped 0 bases and J dropped 3 bases, with 14 bases sitting between them. The CDR3 covers 16 residues. The CDR3 spells CASSLGPSSKTDTQYF. For the CDR3, the DNA is TGCGCCAGCAGCTTGGGACCTAGCTCAAAAACAGATACGCAGTATTTT.

This sequence joins TRBV6-5 and TRBJ2-7; 7 nucleotides agree with TRBD2. Trimming removed 7 bases from V and 5 bases from J; junction bases left unmatched: 14. This CDR3 comprises 15 residues. Germline V gene sequence: CDR1 MNHEY, CDR2 SVGAGI. The DNA of the CDR3 is TGTGCCAGCACCTCCTTGGGGCAGGGAGGGCACGAGCAGTACTTC. Translating it yields CASTSLGQGGHEQYF.

This clone was detected once. The chain links TRBV6-5 to TRBJ1-4; no firm D call. Trimming stripped 2 bases from V and 0 bases from J, with 10 bases between. CDR3 length: 16 residues. CDR1 and CDR2 from the germline V gene are MNHEY and SVGAGI. CDR3 residues: CASSYQSPTTNEKLFF. The CDR3 nucleotides read TGTGCCAGCAGTTACCAGTCTCCTACAACTAATGAAAAACTGTTTTTT.

The genes are TRBV27 and TRBJ2-2, with D perhaps TRBD1 (6 bases). Germline V CDR1 and CDR2: MNHEY, SMNVEV (reference sequence). This CDR3 is 14 amino acids long. The V and J ends lost 10 bases and 3 bases respectively, with 15 bases between them. Here the CDR3 DNA reads TGTGCCACCGCCCACTACAGGGACACCGGGGAGCTGTTTTTT. Encoded protein: CATAHYRDTGELFF.

V usage is TRBV27 and J usage is TRBJ2-1; D unresolved. Per germline, CDR1 MNHEY and CDR2 SMNVEV (reference sequence). V lost 6 bases and J lost 9, with 15 bases in between. The CDR3 is 13 amino acids. The CDR3 sequence: CASSREAGFEQFF. DNA of the CDR3: TGTGCCAGCAGCCGAGAGGCCGGGTTTGAGCAGTTCTTC.

The chain couples TRBV19 to TRBJ1-1, with 9 bases matching TRBD1. Germline V lookup: CDR1 LNHDA, CDR2 SQIVND (reference sequence). Losses at the gene ends were 6 bases for V and 5 bases for J; bases not matched to a gene: 4. The CDR3 is 13 amino acids. The CDR3 sequence is CASRGTGHTEAFF. CDR3 DNA: TGTGCCAGTAGGGGGACAGGGCATACTGAAGCTTTCTTT.

The chain joins TRBV12-5 to TRBJ2-5; 11 bases align to TRBD1. CDR3 size: 15 residues. CDR1 LGHNT and CDR2 FRNRAP come from the germline V gene. V lost 7 bases to trimming and J lost 5 bases; unmatched junction nucleotides: 9. Here the CDR3 DNA reads TGTGCTAGTGCCGAAGGGACAGGGGGAAGGGAGACCCAGTACTTC. It is translated as CASAEGTGGRETQYF. Filled out from reference TRBV12-5 and TRBJ2-5, the complete variable domain reads DARVTQTPRHKVTEMGQEVTMRCQPILGHNTVFWYRQTMMQGLELLAYFRNRAPLDDSGMPKDRFSAEMPDATLATLKIQPSEPRDSAVYFCASAEGTGGRETQYFGPGTRLLVL.

This chain joins TRBV11-3 and TRBJ2-7; unclear D gene. Germline values: CDR1 SGHNT, CDR2 YENEEA. The CDR3 is 15 amino acids. V lost 4 bases to trimming and J lost 6 bases, with 19 bases between them. The CDR3 spells CASSCRTWQICEQYF. The CDR3 nucleotides are TGTGCCAGCAGCTGCCGGACGTGGCAGATCTGCGAGCAGTACTTC.

The V call is TRBV27, the J call TRBJ1-2; a weak D match, TRBD1 (5 bases). The CDR3 sequence is 13 residues long. Trimming stripped 6 bases from V and 8 bases from J, with 16 bases between. Looked up from germline, CDR1 is MNHEY and CDR2 is SMNVEV (reference sequence). The CDR3 nucleotides read TGTGCCAGCAGGGGGGACCTCCTAGGGGGCTACACCTTC. It specifies CASRGDLLGGYTF.

On this clone itself: A junction end diverges from the germline sequence, so it may reflect a read error. This chain links TRBV30 with TRBJ1-5; D remains ambiguous. The CDR3 is 15 amino acids. Germline V CDR1 and CDR2: GTSNPN, SVGIG (reference sequence). Written as DNA, the CDR3 is TGTGCCTGGGCGGTCGGACCGATGAGCAATCAGCCCCGGCATTTT. It specifies CAWAVGPMSNQPRHF. The full variable domain, rest sourced from reference TRBV30 and TRBJ1-5, is SQTIHQWPATLVQPVGSPLSLECTVEGTSNPNLYWYRQAAGRGLQLLFYSVGIGQISSEVPQNLSASRPQDRQFILSSKKLLLSDSGFYLCAWAVGPMSNQPRHFGDGTRLSIL.

J is TRBJ1-3 and V is TRBV25-1, with 8 bases aligning to TRBD1. V lost 5 bases, J lost 0 bases, and 3 bases stayed unmatched. The CDR3 contains 15 residues. Germline V lookup: CDR1 MGHDK, CDR2 SYGVNS. CDR3 protein: CASSIGTGSGNTIYF. As DNA, the CDR3 is TGTGCCAGCAGTATCGGGACAGGCTCTGGAAACACCATATATTTT.

For this clone: The identical CDR3 is also encoded by other nucleotide sequences in the sample. The chain recombines TRBV7-2 with TRBJ2-7; D is unclear. Trimming took 1 base from V and 1 from J, leaving 5 bases between them. The CDR3 is made up of 13 amino acids. Per germline, CDR1 SGHTA and CDR2 FQGNSA. The CDR3 spells CASSLGWSYEQYF. The CDR3 DNA reads TGTGCCAGCAGCTTAGGGTGGTCCTACGAGCAGTACTTC.

The chain joins TRBV27 to TRBJ2-1, with 9 bases fitting TRBD1. This CDR3 is 14 amino acids long. V lost 8 bases to trimming and J lost 2 bases; unmatched junction nucleotides: 4. CDR1 is MNHEY and CDR2 is SMNVEV in the germline V gene (reference sequence). CDR3 in DNA: TGTGCCAGCTTTGGACAGGGGACCTACAATGAGCAGTTCTTC. Translated: CASFGQGTYNEQFF.

The chain is built from TRBV29-1 and TRBJ1-3, with 9 bases that match TRBD1. With V trimmed by 7 bases and J by 0 bases, 4 bases remained unmatched. Germline lookup yields CDR1 SQVTM and CDR2 ANQGSEA. This CDR3 has 14 amino acids. The CDR3 nucleotides read TGCAGCGCCCGACAGGGGGTCTCTGGAAACACCATATATTTT. Translated: CSARQGVSGNTIYF.

The J gene is TRBJ2-7, the V gene TRBV7-2; tentative D call: TRBD1 (6 bases). The V and J ends lost 5 bases and 2 bases respectively, with 16 bases between them. Germline V gene data show CDR1 as SGHTA and CDR2 as FQGNSA. This CDR3 contains 15 residues. In DNA form, the CDR3 reads TGTGCCAGCAGCCCCCGAGGGACACTAGCCTACGAGCAGTACTTC. Residues: CASSPRGTLAYEQYF. Full variable domain (missing parts from reference TRBV7-2 and TRBJ2-7): GAGVSQSPSNKVTEKGKDVELRCDPISGHTALYWYRQSLGQGLEFLIYFQGNSAPDKSGLPSDRFSAERTGGSVSTLTIQRTQQEDSAVYLCASSPRGTLAYEQYFGPGTRLTVT.

The J gene is TRBJ2-2, the V gene TRBV28; 10 bases are a match to TRBD2. Germline V gene lookup returns CDR1 MDHEN and CDR2 SYDVKM. The CDR3 is 16 amino acids. V dropped 6 bases and J dropped 5; count of bases not matched to a gene: 9. The CDR3 here is CASRTTSGKMTGELFF. CDR3 in DNA: TGTGCCAGCAGAACAACTAGCGGGAAGATGACCGGGGAGCTGTTTTTT.

This rearrangement joins TRBV6-1 to TRBJ2-7; perhaps TRBD2 as D (5 bases). The germline CDR1 and CDR2 sequences are MNHNS and SASEGT. The CDR3 is 13 residues long. Deletions cut 3 bases from V and 3 bases from J, with 9 bases between. The CDR3, as DNA: TGTGCCAGCAGTGATAAGCGGAGCTACGAGCAGTACTTC. Its translation is CASSDKRSYEQYF.

The rearrangement joins TRBV28 to TRBJ1-5, with D unresolved. The CDR3 length is 13 residues. CDR1 and CDR2 from the germline V gene are MDHEN and SYDVKM. V dropped 8 bases and J dropped 3 bases, with 11 bases sitting between them. Here the CDR3 reads CASAVLPNQPQHF. Here the CDR3 DNA reads TGTGCCAGCGCCGTTTTGCCCAATCAGCCCCAGCATTTT. The entire variable domain, with the rest obtained from reference TRBV28 and TRBJ1-5, is as follows: DVKVTQSSRYLVKRTGEKVFLECVQDMDHENMFWYRQDPGLGLRLIYFSYDVKMKEKGDIPEGYSVSREKKERFSLILESASTNQTSMYLCASAVLPNQPQHFGDGTRLSIL.

The V call is TRBV18, the J call TRBJ2-2, with D maybe TRBD2 (5 bases). From germline, CDR1 is KGHSH and CDR2 LQKENI. The CDR3 contains 13 residues. V lost 4 bases to trimming and J lost 7 bases, with 10 bases between them. The CDR3 is CASSRPGSGELFF. In DNA, the CDR3 is TGTGCCAGCTCACGACCTGGGAGCGGGGAGCTGTTTTTT.

Comments on this clone: This specimen includes other DNA sequences encoding the same CDR3. The J gene is TRBJ1-3, the V gene TRBV6-5; D is unresolved. The CDR3 contains 14 residues. Looked up from germline, CDR1 is MNHEY and CDR2 is SVGAGI. Trimming stripped 6 bases from V and 0 bases from J, with 9 bases between. CDR3 in DNA: TGTGCCAGCAGCCCGCTCAGCTCTGGAAACACCATATATTTT. Protein: CASSPLSSGNTIYF.